Each of the 5 T cell receptor beta chains below was sequenced from the same sample in a study of T cell repertoires in cytomegalovirus infection. From the reads, TCRdb called clonotypes with MiXCR, one entry per CDR3 protein. The sample records nearly 550,000 distinct CDR3 sequences, 16% being singletons. Sequencing was done on a sample of CD8+ T cells from PBMCs. Receptors originate from a human donor in good health (CMV status not recorded). Some clones in this sample may be carry-over from other donors' samples.

The chain is built from TRBV2 and TRBJ2-4; tentatively, D is TRBD2 (5 bases). The V gene lost 3 bases and the J gene lost 8 bases, with 11 bases spanning the gap. The V gene's germline CDR1 is SNHLY and CDR2 FYNNEI. CDR3 length: 13 residues. CDR3 amino acids: CASSDEGTYIQYF. CDR3 nucleotides: TGTGCCAGCAGTGATGAGGGAACTTACATTCAGTACTTC.

Comment on this clonotype: This sequence may be a read error, since a much larger clone differs from it by one base. V is TRBV7-8 and J is TRBJ1-2, with D possibly matching TRBD1 (6 bases). The CDR3 spans 14 residues. CDR1 is SGHVS, CDR2 FQNEAQ, per germline. CDR3 DNA: TGTGCCAGAAGCTTAGCGAAGACAGGCTATGGCTACACCTTC. Translated: CARSLAKTGYGYTF.

Notes on this clonotype: This clone may be a read error of a much larger clone one base away. In nucleotides, the CDR3 is TGTGCCAGCAGCCGAAGTAGGTTTATGAACACTGAAGCTTCCTTT. Protein sequence: CASSRSRFMNTEASF. V usage is TRBV4-2 and J usage is TRBJ1-1, with unresolved D. CDR1 is LGHNA, CDR2 YNFKEQ, per germline. This CDR3 region has 15 residues.

This clonotype was seen more than once but under ten times. The V gene is TRBV18, the J gene TRBJ2-7; D is ambiguous. This CDR3 is 11 amino acids long. Germline values: CDR1 KGHSH, CDR2 LQKENI. V lost 2 bases and J 5 bases, leaving 4 bases between the germline ends. The CDR3 sequence: CASSPSDEQYF. The DNA for the CDR3 is TGTGCCAGCTCACCATCCGACGAGCAGTACTTC.

This clonotype was detected ten times or more. The V and J genes are TRBV12-5 and TRBJ2-5; no clear D gene. Deletions cut 0 bases from V and 1 base from J, with 12 bases between. The V gene's germline CDR1 is LGHNT and CDR2 FRNRAP. The CDR3 runs to 16 residues. The CDR3 nucleotides are TGTGCTAGTGGTTTGGTACAAGGCAAGTGCCAAGAGACCCAGTACTTC. This translates into CASGLVQGKCQETQYF.